The T cell receptor beta chain under discussion was sequenced for a study of CD8+ T cells in alopecia areata. The study's findings and limits: Under tofacitinib, fewer expanded CD8+ clones appeared among the top 100 scalp clones. Links between baseline CD8+ expansion and response need larger treated cohorts. TCR sharing was clearer in mice than between patients, perhaps partly owing to patient HLA diversity.

Described treatment: oral pan-JAK inhibitor, 5-10 mg twice daily. PBMCs served as the source from which CD4+ and CD8+ T cells were sorted. RNA extraction and reverse transcription yielded cDNA as sequencing template. Profiled with immunoSEQ multiplex PCR; TCRdb holds only in-frame clones, not every one. Of under 150,000 clones in the sample, 56% were seen once. There are a few counts of this clone. Its target is not known. Germline lookup yields CDR1 SQVTM and CDR2 ANQGSEA. The CDR3 extends over 13 amino acids. V gave up 4 bases and J gave up 3 bases, with 11 bases separating them. The receptor's source is a human donor with alopecia areata. The sequences come from CD4+ T cells sorted from blood, collected at week 24, from a patient treated with tofacitinib. V gene TRBV29-1 combines with J gene TRBJ2-3, with D possibly TRBD1 on 5 matching bases. The CDR3 nucleotides read TGCAGCGTTGCCAGGGTTCAGACAGATACGCAGTATTTT. Protein: CSVARVQTDTQYF.